This section outlines one T cell receptor (beta chain) sequence together with its context. Data came from immunoSEQ multiplex PCR; TCRdb stores just in-frame clones and leaves some out. Found here are roughly 710,000 clones, 75% to 90% of them singletons; the top ten hold under 0.012%. CDR1 WNHNN and CDR2 SYGVQD come from the germline V gene (reference sequence). The CDR3 contains 16 residues. V trimming: 4 bases; J trimming: 5 bases; junction bases outside the gene matches: 11. These data are taken from a study of shared T cell receptors in the human thymus. The sample was also reused in another study, on human thymus T cells. From that second work: The thymus tissue came from resections taken during corrective heart surgery. Thymic and blood repertoires appeared to carry a bias in their V and J gene usage. Related research described strongly overlapping thymic repertoires in unrelated people.

The sequenced sample was thymocytes. The clonotype originates from a girl under three years old with a congenital heart defect. This chain uses TRBV10-1 with TRBJ2-1; 7 bases map to TRBD1. For the CDR3, the DNA is TGCGCCAGCAGTGGGAACCGGGACAGTCCTAACAATGAGCAGTTCTTC. Its translation is CASSGNRDSPNNEQFF.